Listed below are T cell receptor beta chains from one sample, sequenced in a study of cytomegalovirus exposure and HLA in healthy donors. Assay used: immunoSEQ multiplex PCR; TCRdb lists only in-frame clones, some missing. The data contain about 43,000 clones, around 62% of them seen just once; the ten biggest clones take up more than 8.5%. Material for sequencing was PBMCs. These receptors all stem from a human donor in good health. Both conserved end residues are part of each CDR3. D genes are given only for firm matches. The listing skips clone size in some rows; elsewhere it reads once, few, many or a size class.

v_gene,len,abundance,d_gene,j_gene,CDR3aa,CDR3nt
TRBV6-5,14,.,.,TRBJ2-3,CASSYSNPGDTQYF,TGTGCCAGCAGTTACTCGAATCCGGGGGATACGCAGTATTTT
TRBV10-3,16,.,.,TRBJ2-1,CAISESAFSSYNEQFF,TGTGCCATCAGTGAAAGTGCTTTTAGCTCCTACAATGAGCAGTTCTTC
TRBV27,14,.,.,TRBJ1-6,CASSWGRSNSPLHF,TGTGCCAGCAGTTGGGGCAGAAGTAATTCACCCCTCCACTTT
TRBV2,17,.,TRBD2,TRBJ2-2,CASSETRGGADTGELFF,TGTGCCAGCAGTGAAACCCGCGGGGGGGCTGACACCGGGGAGCTGTTTTTT
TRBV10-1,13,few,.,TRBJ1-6,CASSAERTTPLHF,TGCGCCAGCAGTGCAGAGCGGACGACACCCCTCCACTTT
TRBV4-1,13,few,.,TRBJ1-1,CASSQEGGTEAFF,TGCGCCAGCAGCCAAGAGGGGGGCACTGAAGCTTTCTTT
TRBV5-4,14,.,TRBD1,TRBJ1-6,CASSLGDRDSPLHF,TGTGCCAGCAGCTTAGGGGACAGGGATTCACCCCTCCACTTT
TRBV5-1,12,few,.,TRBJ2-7,CASSLTGKEQYF,TGCGCCAGCAGCTTGACAGGCAAAGAGCAGTACTTC
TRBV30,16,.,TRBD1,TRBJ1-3,CAWSRRTGASGNTIYF,TGTGCCTGGAGTCGCCGAACAGGGGCCTCTGGAAACACCATATATTTT
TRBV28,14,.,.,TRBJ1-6,CASKGAGDHSPLHF,TGTGCCAGCAAGGGAGCGGGGGATCATTCACCCCTCCACTTT
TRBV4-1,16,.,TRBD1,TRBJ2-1,CASSYSTGQSLNEQFF,TGCGCCAGCAGCTACAGCACGGGACAGTCCCTCAATGAGCAGTTCTTC
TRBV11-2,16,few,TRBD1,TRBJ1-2,CASSSLRDRDNYGYTF,TGTGCCAGCAGCTCACTCCGGGACAGAGATAACTATGGCTACACCTTC
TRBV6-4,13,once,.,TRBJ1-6,CASSRDNYSPLHF,TGTGCCAGCAGTCGGGACAATTATTCACCCCTCCACTTT
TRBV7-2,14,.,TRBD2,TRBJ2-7,CASSQPGGTYEQYF,TGTGCCAGCAGCCAACCGGGGGGAACCTACGAGCAGTACTTC
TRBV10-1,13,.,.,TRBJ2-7,CASSAGYAYEQYF,TGCGCCAGCAGTGCGGGATATGCCTACGAGCAGTACTTC
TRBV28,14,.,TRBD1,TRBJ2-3,CASSFRTGRDTQYF,TGTGCCAGCAGTTTCCGGACAGGACGGGATACGCAGTATTTT
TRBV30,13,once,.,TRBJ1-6,CAWTGSYNSPLHF,TGTGCCTGGACAGGCTCCTATAATTCACCCCTCCACTTT
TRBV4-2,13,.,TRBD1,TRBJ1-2,CASSQETGGGYTF,TGTGCCAGCAGCCAAGAGACAGGGGGGGGCTACACCTTC
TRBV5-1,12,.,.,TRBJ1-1,CASSLSGAEAFF,TGCGCCAGCAGCTTGTCCGGGGCTGAAGCTTTCTTT
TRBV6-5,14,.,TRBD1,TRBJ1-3,CASSSTGNGNTIYF,TGTGCCAGCAGTTCGACAGGGAATGGAAACACCATATATTTT
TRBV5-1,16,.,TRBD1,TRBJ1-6,CASSLDGTEYNSPLHF,TGCGCCAGCAGCTTGGATGGGACAGAATATAATTCACCCCTCCACTTT
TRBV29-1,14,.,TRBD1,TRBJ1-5,CSVRDSDSNQPQHF,TGCAGCGTTAGGGACAGCGATAGCAATCAGCCCCAGCATTTT
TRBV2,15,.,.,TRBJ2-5,CASSDRGGYYETQYF,TGTGCCAGCAGTGACAGGGGAGGGTATTATGAGACCCAGTACTTC
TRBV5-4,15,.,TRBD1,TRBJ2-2,CASRPGQGAAGELFF,TGTGCCAGCAGACCTGGACAGGGTGCAGCCGGGGAGCTGTTTTTT
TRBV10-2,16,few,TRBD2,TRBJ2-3,CASSDPTSGGTDTQYF,TGCGCCAGCAGTGACCCGACTAGCGGGGGAACAGATACGCAGTATTTT
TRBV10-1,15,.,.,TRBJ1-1,CASSGNTWGRAEAFF,TGCGCCAGCAGTGGAAACACTTGGGGCCGGGCTGAAGCTTTCTTT
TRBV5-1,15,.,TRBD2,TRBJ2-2,CASSAGLGSTGELFF,TGCGCCAGCAGCGCGGGACTAGGATCCACCGGGGAGCTGTTTTTT
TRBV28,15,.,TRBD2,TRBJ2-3,CASSLFRAGADTQYF,TGTGCCAGCAGTTTATTCAGGGCGGGAGCAGATACGCAGTATTTT
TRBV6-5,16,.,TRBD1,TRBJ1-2,CASSYRDRVLEYGYTF,TGTGCCAGCAGTTACCGGGACAGGGTACTCGAATATGGCTACACCTTC
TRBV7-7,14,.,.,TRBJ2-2,CASSSGLNTGELFF,TGTGCTAGCAGCTCAGGATTGAACACCGGGGAGCTGTTTTTT
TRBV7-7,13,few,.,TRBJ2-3,CASSLAQGDTQYF,TGTGCTAGCAGCTTAGCGCAGGGGGATACGCAGTATTTT
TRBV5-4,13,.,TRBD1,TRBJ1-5,CASSTDRGQPQHF,TGTGCCAGCAGCACGGACAGGGGTCAGCCCCAGCATTTT
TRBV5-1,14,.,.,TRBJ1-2,CASSLAGGSYGYTF,TGCGCCAGCAGCTTGGCCGGGGGATCCTATGGCTACACCTTC
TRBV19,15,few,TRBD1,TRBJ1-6,CASSTEQGADSPLHF,TGTGCCAGTAGTACCGAACAGGGGGCGGATTCACCCCTCCACTTT
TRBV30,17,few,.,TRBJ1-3,CAWSDTSGSSGGNTIYF,TGTGCCTGGAGTGACACATCAGGGTCCTCTGGCGGAAACACCATATATTTT
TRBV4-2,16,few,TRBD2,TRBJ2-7,CASSQDSGLGAGEQYF,TGTGCCAGCAGCCAAGATTCGGGACTAGGGGCAGGGGAGCAGTACTTC
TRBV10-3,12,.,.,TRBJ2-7,CAIAAADYEQYF,TGTGCCATCGCGGCGGCCGACTACGAGCAGTACTTC
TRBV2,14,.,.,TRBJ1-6,CASSTGILNSPLHF,TGTGCCAGCAGCACGGGGATCCTGAATTCACCCCTCCACTTT
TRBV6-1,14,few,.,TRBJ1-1,CASSETEMNTEAFF,TGTGCCAGCAGTGAAACGGAGATGAACACTGAAGCTTTCTTT
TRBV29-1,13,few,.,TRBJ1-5,CSCRGGNNQPQHF,TGCAGTTGCCGGGGCGGGAATAATCAGCCCCAGCATTTT
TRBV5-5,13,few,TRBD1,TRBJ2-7,CASSPDRGYEQYF,TGTGCCAGCAGCCCGGACAGGGGGTACGAGCAGTACTTC
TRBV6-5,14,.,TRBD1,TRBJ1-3,CASSYRDSRNTIYF,TGTGCCAGCAGTTACCGGGACAGCAGAAACACCATATATTTT